This T cell receptor (beta chain) is drawn from a study of cytomegalovirus exposure and HLA in healthy donors. Likely unrecorded immune exposures existed in these nominally healthy donors. Findings and caveats of the study: In a later analysis, common viral pathogens appeared linked to several of the most significant clusters. It was shown in a later analysis that HLA-associated TCR beta chains were more clonally expanded than other, equally common chains.

Per the germline V gene, CDR1 is SGHVS and CDR2 is FQNEAQ. The CDR3 is 18 residues long. Germline trimming cut 2 bases from V and 2 bases from J; bases unmatched to any gene: 8. This PCR relied on a set of 60 Vbeta primers and 13 Jbeta primers. TCRdb's table, derived via immunoSEQ multiplex PCR, lists solely in-frame clones and lacks some. The sample has about 93,000 clones; about four fifths are singletons. With respect to this clone: Its antigen remains unknown.

The chain uses TRBV7-8 and TRBJ2-7; TRBD2 agrees at 14 bases. This TCR was recovered from a man aged 50 to 60 in good health and CMV-seronegative. The sequencing sample was made of PBMCs. CDR3 sequence (DNA): TGTGCCAGCAGCTTATCCCTGACTAGCGGGAGGGTAACCTACGAGCAGTACTTC. Its protein is CASSLSLTSGRVTYEQYF. The variable domain in full, with the rest retrieved from reference TRBV7-8 and TRBJ2-7, is GAGVSQSPRYKVAKRGQDVALRCDPISGHVSLFWYQQALGQGPEFLTYFQNEAQLDKSGLPSDRFFAERPEGSVSTLKIQRTQQEDSAVYLCASSLSLTSGRVTYEQYFGPGTRLTVT.